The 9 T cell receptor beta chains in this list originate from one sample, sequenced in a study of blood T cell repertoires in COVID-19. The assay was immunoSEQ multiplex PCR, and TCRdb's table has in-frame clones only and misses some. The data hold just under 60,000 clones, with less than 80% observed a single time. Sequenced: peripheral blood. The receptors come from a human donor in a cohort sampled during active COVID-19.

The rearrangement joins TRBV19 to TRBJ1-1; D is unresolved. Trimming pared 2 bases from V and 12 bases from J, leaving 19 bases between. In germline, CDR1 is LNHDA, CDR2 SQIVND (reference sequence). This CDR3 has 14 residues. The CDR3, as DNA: TGTGCCAGTAGTATAACAGAACTGAACACTGAGTCTTTCTTT. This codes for CASSITELNTESFF.

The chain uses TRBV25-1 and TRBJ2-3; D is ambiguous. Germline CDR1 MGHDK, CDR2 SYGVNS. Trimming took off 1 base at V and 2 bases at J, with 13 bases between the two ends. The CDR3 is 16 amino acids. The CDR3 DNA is TGTGCCAGCAGTGAATTGGGTTTGGTAGCCACAGATACGCAGTATTTT. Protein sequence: CASSELGLVATDTQYF.

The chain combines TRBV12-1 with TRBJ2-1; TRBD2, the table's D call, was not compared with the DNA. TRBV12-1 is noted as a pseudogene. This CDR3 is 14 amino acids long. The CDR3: CASSLTSGYNEQFF. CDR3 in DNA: TGTGCCAGCAGCTTGACTAGCGGATACAATGAGCAGTTCTTC.

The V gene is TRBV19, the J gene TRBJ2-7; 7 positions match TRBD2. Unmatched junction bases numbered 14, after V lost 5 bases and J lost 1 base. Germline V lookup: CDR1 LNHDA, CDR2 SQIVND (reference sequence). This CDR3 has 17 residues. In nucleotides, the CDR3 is TGTGCCAGTAGTCCTCACTCCCTTAGCGGGCCGTCCTACGAGCAGTACTTC. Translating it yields CASSPHSLSGPSYEQYF.

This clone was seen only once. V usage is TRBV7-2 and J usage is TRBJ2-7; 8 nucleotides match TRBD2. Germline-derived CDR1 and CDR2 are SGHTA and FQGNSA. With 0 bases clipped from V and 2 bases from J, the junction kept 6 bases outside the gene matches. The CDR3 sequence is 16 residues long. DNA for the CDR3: TGTGCCAGCAGCTTAGCAGGTGGCGGGGGGCCCTACGAGCAGTACTTC. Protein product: CASSLAGGGGPYEQYF.

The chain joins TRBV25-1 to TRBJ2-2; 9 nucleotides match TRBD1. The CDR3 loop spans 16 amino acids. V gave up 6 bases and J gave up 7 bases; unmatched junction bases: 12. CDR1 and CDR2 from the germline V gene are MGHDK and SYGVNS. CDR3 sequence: CASSRSKQGAIGELFF. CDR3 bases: TGTGCCAGCAGCAGATCAAAACAGGGGGCGATCGGGGAGCTGTTTTTT.

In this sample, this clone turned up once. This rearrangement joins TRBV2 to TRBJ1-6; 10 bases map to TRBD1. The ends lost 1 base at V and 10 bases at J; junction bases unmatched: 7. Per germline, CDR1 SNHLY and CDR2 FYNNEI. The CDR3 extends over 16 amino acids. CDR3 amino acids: CASSEGRGTGVSPLHF. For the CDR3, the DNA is TGTGCCAGCAGTGAAGGTCGGGGGACAGGGGTCTCACCCCTCCACTTT.

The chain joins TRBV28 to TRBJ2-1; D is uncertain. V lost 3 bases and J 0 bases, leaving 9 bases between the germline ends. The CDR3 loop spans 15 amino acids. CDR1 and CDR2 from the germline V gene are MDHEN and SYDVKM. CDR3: CASSFRKSSYNEQFF. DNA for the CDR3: TGTGCCAGCAGTTTCCGAAAGAGCTCCTACAATGAGCAGTTCTTC.

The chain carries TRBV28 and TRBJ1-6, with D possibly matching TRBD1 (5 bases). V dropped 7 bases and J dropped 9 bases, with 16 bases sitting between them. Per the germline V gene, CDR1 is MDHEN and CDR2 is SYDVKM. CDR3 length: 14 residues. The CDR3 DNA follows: TGTGCCAGCAAACCTGCGGGGACCGGTTCACCCCTCCACTTT. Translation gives CASKPAGTGSPLHF.